The clone carrying this T cell receptor beta chain was counted at least ten times. Using its own MiXCR run on the RT-PCR reads, TCRdb lists one record per CDR3 protein. The sample includes more than 550,000 distinct CDR3 sequences, approximately 15% seen only once; the top ten take roughly 3.9%. The CDR3 consists of 14 residues. V was pared by 3 bases and J by 5 bases, with 3 bases of the junction left unmatched. V and J are TRBV12-3 or TRBV12-4 and TRBJ1-1; 10 positions match TRBD1. The receptor comes from a female donor in good health, serving as a healthy control. Specimen: memory CD4+ T cells from blood. The CDR3 loop is CASSLTGGATEAFF. In nucleotides, the CDR3 is TGTGCCAGCAGTTTGACAGGGGGCGCGACTGAAGCTTTCTTT.